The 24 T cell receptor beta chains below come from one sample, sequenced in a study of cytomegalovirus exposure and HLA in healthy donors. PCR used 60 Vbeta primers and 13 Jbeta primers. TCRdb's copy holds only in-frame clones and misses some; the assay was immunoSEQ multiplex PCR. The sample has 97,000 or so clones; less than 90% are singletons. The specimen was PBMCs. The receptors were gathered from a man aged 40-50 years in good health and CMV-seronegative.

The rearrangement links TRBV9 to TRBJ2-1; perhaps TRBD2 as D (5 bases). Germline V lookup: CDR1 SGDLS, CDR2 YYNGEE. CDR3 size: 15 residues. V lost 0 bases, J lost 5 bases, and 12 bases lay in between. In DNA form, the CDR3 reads TGTGCCAGCAGCGTAGAAGGGTTACTAGACAATGAGCAGTTCTTC. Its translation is CASSVEGLLDNEQFF.

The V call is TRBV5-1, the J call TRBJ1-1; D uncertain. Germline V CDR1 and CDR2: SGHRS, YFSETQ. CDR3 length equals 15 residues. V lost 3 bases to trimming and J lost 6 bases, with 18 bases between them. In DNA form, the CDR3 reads TGCGCCAGCAGCTCGTTTCCGGGAGTTTCATCTGAAGCTTTCTTT. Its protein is CASSSFPGVSSEAFF.

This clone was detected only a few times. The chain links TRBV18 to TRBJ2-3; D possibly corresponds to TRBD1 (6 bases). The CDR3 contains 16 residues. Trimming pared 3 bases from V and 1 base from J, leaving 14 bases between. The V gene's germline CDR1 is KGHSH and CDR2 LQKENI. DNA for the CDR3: TGTGCCAGCTCACCGAGCCCGGACAGCCGCACAGATACGCAGTATTTT. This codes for CASSPSPDSRTDTQYF.

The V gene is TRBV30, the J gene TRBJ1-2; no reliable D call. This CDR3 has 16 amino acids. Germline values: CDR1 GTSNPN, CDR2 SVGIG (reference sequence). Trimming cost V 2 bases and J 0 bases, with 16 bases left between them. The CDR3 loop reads CAWSLRFGGTNYGYTF. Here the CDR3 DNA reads TGTGCCTGGAGTCTTAGGTTTGGCGGGACTAACTATGGCTACACCTTC.

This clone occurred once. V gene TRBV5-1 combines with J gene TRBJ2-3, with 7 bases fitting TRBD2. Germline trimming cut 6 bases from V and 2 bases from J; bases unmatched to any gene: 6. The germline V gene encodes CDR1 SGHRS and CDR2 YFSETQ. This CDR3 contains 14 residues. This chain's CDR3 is CASTPGGITDTQYF. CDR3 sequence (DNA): TGCGCCAGCACACCGGGGGGAATCACAGATACGCAGTATTTT.

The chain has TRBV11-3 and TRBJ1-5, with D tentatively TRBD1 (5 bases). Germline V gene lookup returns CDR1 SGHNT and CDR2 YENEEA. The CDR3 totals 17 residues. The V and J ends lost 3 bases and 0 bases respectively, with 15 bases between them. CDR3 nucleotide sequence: TGTGCCAGCAGCTTTCTCGAACAGGAGTGTAGCAATCAGCCCCAGCATTTT. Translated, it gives CASSFLEQECSNQPQHF.

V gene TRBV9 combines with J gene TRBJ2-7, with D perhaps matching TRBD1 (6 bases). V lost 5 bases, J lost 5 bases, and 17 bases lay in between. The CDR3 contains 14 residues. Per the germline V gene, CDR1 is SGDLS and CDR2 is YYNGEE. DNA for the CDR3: TGTGCCAGCAGTTCAGATACAGGGTCTAACGAGCAGTACTTC. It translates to CASSSDTGSNEQYF.

CDR3 in amino acids: CAISESSTRAQPQHF. Written as DNA, the CDR3 is TGTGCCATCAGTGAGTCTAGCACGCGGGCCCAGCCCCAGCATTTT. The chain combines TRBV10-3 with TRBJ1-5; no definite D call. The V end lost 0 bases, the J end lost 7 bases, and 13 bases lay between the germline ends. This CDR3 region has 15 residues. Germline CDR1 is ENHRY and CDR2 is SYGVKD.

The DNA of the CDR3 is TGCAGCGTTGAGGGGGGGAGTGAAAAACTGTTTTTT. Translated: CSVEGGSEKLFF. The chain combines TRBV29-1 with TRBJ1-4, with D possibly matching TRBD1 (5 bases). V was shortened by 3 bases and J by 7 bases, with 9 bases between the two germline ends. The CDR3 is 12 residues long. The V gene's germline CDR1 is SQVTM and CDR2 ANQGSEA.

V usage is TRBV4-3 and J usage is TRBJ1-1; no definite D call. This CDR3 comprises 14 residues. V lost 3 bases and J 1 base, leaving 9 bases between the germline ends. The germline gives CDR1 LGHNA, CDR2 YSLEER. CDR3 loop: CASSHNIRNTEAFF. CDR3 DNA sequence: TGCGCCAGCAGCCATAATATCAGGAACACTGAAGCTTTCTTT.

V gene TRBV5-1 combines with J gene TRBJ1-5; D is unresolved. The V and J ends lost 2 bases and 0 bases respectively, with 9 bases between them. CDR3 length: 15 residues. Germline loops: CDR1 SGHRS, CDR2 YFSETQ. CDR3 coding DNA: TGCGCCAGCAGCTTTACCGGGAATAGCAATCAGCCCCAGCATTTT. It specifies CASSFTGNSNQPQHF.

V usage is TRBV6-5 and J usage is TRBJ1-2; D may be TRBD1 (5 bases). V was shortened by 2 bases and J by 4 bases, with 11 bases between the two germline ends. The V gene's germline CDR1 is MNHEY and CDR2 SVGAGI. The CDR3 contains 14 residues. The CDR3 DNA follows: TGTGCCAGCAGTTACGACAGCCGCAGCTATGGCTACACCTTC. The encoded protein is CASSYDSRSYGYTF.

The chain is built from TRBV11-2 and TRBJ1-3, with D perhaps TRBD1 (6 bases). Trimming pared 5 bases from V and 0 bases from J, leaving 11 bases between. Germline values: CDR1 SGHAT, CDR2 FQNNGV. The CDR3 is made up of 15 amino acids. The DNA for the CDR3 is TGTGCCAGCAGCCCACGACAGGTCTCTGGAAACACCATATATTTT. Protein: CASSPRQVSGNTIYF.

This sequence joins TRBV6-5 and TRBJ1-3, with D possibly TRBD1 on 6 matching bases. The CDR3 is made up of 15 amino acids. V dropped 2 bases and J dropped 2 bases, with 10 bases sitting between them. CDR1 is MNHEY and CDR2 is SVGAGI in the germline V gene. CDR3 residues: CASSYGDTAGNTIYF. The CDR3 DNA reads TGTGCCAGCAGTTACGGGGACACAGCTGGAAACACCATATATTTT.

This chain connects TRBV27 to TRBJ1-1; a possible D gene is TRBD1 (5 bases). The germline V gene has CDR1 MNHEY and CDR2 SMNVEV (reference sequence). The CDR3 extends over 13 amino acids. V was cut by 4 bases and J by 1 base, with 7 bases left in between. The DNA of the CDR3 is TGTGCCAGCAGTTCCCAGGGGAACACTGAAGCTTTCTTT. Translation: CASSSQGNTEAFF.

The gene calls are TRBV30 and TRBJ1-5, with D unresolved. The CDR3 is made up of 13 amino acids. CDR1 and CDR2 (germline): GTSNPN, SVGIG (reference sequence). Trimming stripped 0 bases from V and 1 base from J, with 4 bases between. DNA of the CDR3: TGTGCCTGGAGTGTTGGCAGCAATCAGCCCCAGCATTTT. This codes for CAWSVGSNQPQHF.

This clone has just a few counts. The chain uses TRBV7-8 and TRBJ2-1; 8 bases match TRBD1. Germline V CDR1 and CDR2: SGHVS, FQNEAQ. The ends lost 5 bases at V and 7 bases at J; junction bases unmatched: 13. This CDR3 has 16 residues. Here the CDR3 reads CASSPLGDRRSNEQFF. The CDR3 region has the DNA TGTGCCAGCAGCCCCCTCGGGGACAGGCGGTCGAATGAGCAGTTCTTC.

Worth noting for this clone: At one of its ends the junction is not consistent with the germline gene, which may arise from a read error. The DNA of the CDR3 is TGTTCCAGCAGCTCTGACTGGGAGACTTACAATCAGCCCCAGCATTTT. It encodes CSSSSDWETYNQPQHF. This chain joins TRBV7-9 and TRBJ1-5, with D hard to call. The CDR3 totals 16 residues. The germline CDR1 and CDR2 sequences are SEHNR and FQNEAQ (reference sequence).

CDR3 sequence: CASSPLRLAGNTGELFF. CDR3 nucleotide sequence: TGTGCCAGCAGCCCCCTACGACTAGCGGGGAACACCGGGGAGCTGTTTTTT. V gene TRBV28 combines with J gene TRBJ2-2; 10 nucleotides align to TRBD2. The CDR3 runs 17 residues. J gave up 1 base and V 6 bases, and 8 bases lay outside the gene matches. Germline V gene lookup returns CDR1 MDHEN and CDR2 SYDVKM.

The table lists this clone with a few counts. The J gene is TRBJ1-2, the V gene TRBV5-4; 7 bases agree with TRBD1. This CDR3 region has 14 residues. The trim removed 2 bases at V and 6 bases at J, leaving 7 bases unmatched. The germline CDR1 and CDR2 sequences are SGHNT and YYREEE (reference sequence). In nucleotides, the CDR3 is TGTGCCAGCAGCTTAGACAGGGCGCTCCATGGCTACACCTTC. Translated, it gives CASSLDRALHGYTF.

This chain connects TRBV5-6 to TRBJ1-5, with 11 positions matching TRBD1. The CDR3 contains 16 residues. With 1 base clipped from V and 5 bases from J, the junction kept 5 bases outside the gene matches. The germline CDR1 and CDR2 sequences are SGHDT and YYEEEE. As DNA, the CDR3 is TGTGCCAGCAGCTTGATGGGACAGGGGGAGTATCAGCCCCAGCATTTT. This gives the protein CASSLMGQGEYQPQHF.

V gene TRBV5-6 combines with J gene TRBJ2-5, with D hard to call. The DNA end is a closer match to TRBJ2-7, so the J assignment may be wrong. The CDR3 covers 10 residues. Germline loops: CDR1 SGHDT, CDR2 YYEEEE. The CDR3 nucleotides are TGTGCCAGCAGCTTCAACGAGCAGTACTTC. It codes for CASSFNEQYF.

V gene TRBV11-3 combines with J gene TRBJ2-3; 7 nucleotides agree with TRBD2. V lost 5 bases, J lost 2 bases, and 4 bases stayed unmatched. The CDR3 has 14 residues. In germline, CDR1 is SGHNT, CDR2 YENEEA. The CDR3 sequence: CASSRGGTTDTQYF. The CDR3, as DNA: TGTGCCAGCAGCCGCGGGGGTACCACAGATACGCAGTATTTT.

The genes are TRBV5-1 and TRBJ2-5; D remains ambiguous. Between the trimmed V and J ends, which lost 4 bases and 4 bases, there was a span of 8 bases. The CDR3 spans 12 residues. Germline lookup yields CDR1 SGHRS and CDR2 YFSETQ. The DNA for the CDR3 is TGCGCCAGCAGCGTAAACTTAGAGACCCAGTACTTC. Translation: CASSVNLETQYF.